The 27 T cell receptor beta chains below all came from one sample that was sequenced in a study of shared clonotypes between healthy human individuals. The repertoire was sequenced with immunoSEQ multiplex PCR; TCRdb's copy has only in-frame clones and lacks some. The sample carries around 940,000 clones, roughly 72% recorded once. Material: memory CD4+ T cells sorted from blood. Subset specified: CD45RA-negative fraction. The receptors originated from a man aged 18 to 35 in good health.

This clone was seen only a few times. The chain combines TRBV6-6 with TRBJ2-1; 14 nucleotides align to TRBD2. With V trimmed by 5 bases and J by 7 bases, 4 bases remained unmatched. Germline-derived CDR1 and CDR2 are MNHNY and SVGAGI (reference sequence). The CDR3 has 15 residues. CDR3 sequence: CASSGLAGGGNEQFF. The CDR3, as DNA: TGTGCCAGCAGTGGACTAGCGGGGGGAGGTAATGAGCAGTTCTTC.

Concerning this clone: This same CDR3 is encoded by further DNA sequences in the sample. The chain couples TRBV7-2 to TRBJ2-7; TRBD2 matches at 7 bases. The CDR3 sequence is 13 residues long. Per germline, CDR1 SGHTA and CDR2 FQGNSA. The ends lost 0 bases at V and 6 bases at J; junction bases unmatched: 2. In DNA, the CDR3 is TGTGCCAGCAGCTTAGCCAGCGGGACCGAGCAGTACTTC. Protein product: CASSLASGTEQYF.

Note on this clone: A read error is possible here, since a much larger clone lies one base away. Other DNA sequences in this specimen translate into the identical CDR3. This sequence joins TRBV6-5 and TRBJ2-7, with D hard to call. CDR1 and CDR2 from the germline V gene are MNHEY and SVGAGI. The length of the CDR3 is 11 residues. V gave up 5 bases and J gave up 3 bases, with 5 bases separating them. The CDR3 DNA is TGTGCCAGCAGTAACAGCTACGAGCAGTACTTC. This encodes CASSNSYEQYF.

This clone was found a few times. This rearrangement joins TRBV6-5 to TRBJ1-2, with D possibly TRBD1 on 6 matching bases. Per germline, CDR1 MNHEY and CDR2 SVGAGI. V was clipped by 6 bases and J by 8 bases, with 19 bases between them. The CDR3 loop spans 14 amino acids. The CDR3 DNA sequence: TGTGCCAGCAGCCCACAGGGAGCCGGGGGCGGCTACACCTTC. It translates to CASSPQGAGGGYTF.

The rearrangement joins TRBV19 to TRBJ1-1, with D unresolved. The CDR3 is made up of 12 amino acids. Germline CDR1 is LNHDA and CDR2 is SQIVND (reference sequence). V gave up 6 bases and J gave up 5 bases, with 10 bases separating them. CDR3 sequence reads: CASSRPGTEAFF. In nucleotides, the CDR3 is TGTGCCAGTAGCCGCCCCGGGACTGAAGCTTTCTTT. Full variable domain (rest looked up from reference TRBV19 and TRBJ1-1): DGGITQSPKYLFRKEGQNVTLSCEQNLNHDAMYWYRQDPGQGLRLIYYSQIVNDFQKGDIAEGYSVSREKKESFPLTVTSAQKNPTAFYLCASSRPGTEAFFGQGTRLTVV.

The chain joins TRBV5-4 to TRBJ1-6; the D is unclear. The V end was cut by 4 bases, the J end by 6 bases, with 14 bases between. CDR3 size: 15 residues. Germline assignment: CDR1 SGHNT and CDR2 YYREEE (reference sequence). The CDR3 protein is CASSRDRPSNSPLHF. The CDR3 nucleotides are TGTGCCAGCAGCCGAGACCGGCCAAGTAATTCACCCCTCCACTTT.

V usage is TRBV19 and J usage is TRBJ2-1, with 8 bases that match TRBD2. Germline V gene data show CDR1 as LNHDA and CDR2 as SQIVND (reference sequence). The CDR3 runs to 17 residues. Trimming removed 1 base from V and 3 bases from J; junction bases left unmatched: 8. The CDR3 loop reads CASSIGPSGSHYNEQFF. CDR3 nucleotide sequence: TGTGCCAGTAGTATAGGCCCCAGCGGGAGCCACTACAATGAGCAGTTCTTC.

Note on this clone: A much larger clone lies a single base off, so this may be a read error. CDR3 bases: TGTGCCAGCAGTATTAGCACAGATACGCAGTATTTT. Protein sequence: CASSISTDTQYF. This chain uses TRBV2 with TRBJ2-3; no definite D call. Trimming took off 5 bases at V and 0 bases at J, with 3 bases between the two ends. CDR3 size: 12 residues. Germline values: CDR1 SNHLY, CDR2 FYNNEI.

This clone has more than one count but fewer than ten. The genes are TRBV4-2 and TRBJ1-6; possibly TRBD1 for D (6 bases). CDR1 and CDR2 from the germline V gene are LGHNA and YNFKEQ. V gave up 7 bases and J gave up 5 bases, with 24 bases separating them. The CDR3 has 18 residues. The CDR3 reads CASNIRAGVIPNNSPLHF. The CDR3 DNA reads TGTGCCAGCAACATTCGGGCAGGGGTGATCCCTAATAATTCACCCCTCCACTTT.

V gene TRBV4-2 combines with J gene TRBJ1-4; a possible D gene is TRBD1 (6 bases). From germline, CDR1 is LGHNA and CDR2 YNFKEQ. V was cut by 1 base and J by 5 bases, with 17 bases left in between. CDR3 length equals 17 residues. In nucleotides, the CDR3 is TGTGCCAGCAGCCAAGCCTCCGGGGGCAAGGCGAATGAAAAACTGTTTTTT. Its protein product is CASSQASGGKANEKLFF.

This chain connects TRBV30 to TRBJ2-2; 9 nucleotides match TRBD2. V was pared by 3 bases and J by 9 bases, with 2 bases of the junction left unmatched. CDR1 is GTSNPN, CDR2 SVGIG, per germline (reference sequence). The CDR3 covers 12 residues. CDR3 sequence reads: CAWRREGRELFF. For the CDR3, the DNA is TGTGCCTGGAGGCGGGAGGGCCGGGAGCTGTTTTTT.

The genes are TRBV19 and TRBJ2-2; no firm D call. The V end lost 3 bases, the J end lost 1 base, and 15 bases lay between the germline ends. CDR3 length: 17 amino acids. Germline CDR1 reads LNHDA; CDR2 reads SQIVND (reference sequence). The CDR3 is CASSMTLVSLNTGELFF. For the CDR3, the DNA is TGTGCCAGTAGTATGACCCTGGTCAGCTTGAACACCGGGGAGCTGTTTTTT.

The rearrangement joins TRBV19 to TRBJ1-4; D is possibly TRBD1 (6 bases). The germline gives CDR1 LNHDA, CDR2 SQIVND (reference sequence). The CDR3 loop spans 12 amino acids. The ends were cut back, 7 bases at V and 8 bases at J, with 11 bases in the middle. Written as DNA, the CDR3 is TGTGCCAGTACCGCCAGGGGAGAAAAACTGTTTTTT. Its protein product is CASTARGEKLFF.

This chain connects TRBV2 to TRBJ2-3; D is unclear. The ends were cut back, 10 bases at V and 4 bases at J, with 18 bases in the middle. The germline V gene has CDR1 SNHLY and CDR2 FYNNEI. The CDR3 loop spans 14 amino acids. The DNA of the CDR3 is TGTGCCATCTCTCCGGTCACCATTTCAGATACGCAGTATTTT. This sequence encodes CAISPVTISDTQYF.

This clone showed up just a few times. The chain uses TRBV11-2 and TRBJ2-7; the D gene could be TRBD1 or TRBD2 (6 bases each). This CDR3 contains 17 residues. Trimming pared 1 base from V and 4 bases from J, leaving 20 bases between. CDR1 and CDR2 from the germline V gene are SGHAT and FQNNGV. This CDR3 reads CASSLGVRGGVGYEQYF. CDR3 nucleotides: TGTGCCAGCAGCTTAGGGGTCAGGGGCGGGGTCGGGTACGAGCAGTACTTC. Combining the CDR3 with reference TRBV11-2 and TRBJ2-7 gives the whole variable domain EAGVAQSPRYKIIEKRQSVAFWCNPISGHATLYWYQQILGQGPKLLIQFQNNGVVDDSQLPKDRFSAERLKGVDSTLKIQPAKLEDSAVYLCASSLGVRGGVGYEQYFGPGTRLTVT.

This chain uses TRBV18 with TRBJ1-1, with no clear D. Germline CDR1 is KGHSH and CDR2 is LQKENI. The CDR3 length is 13 residues. V gave up 4 bases and J gave up 1 base, with 7 bases separating them. For the CDR3, the DNA is TGTGCCAGCTCACAATCCTCGAACACTGAAGCTTTCTTT. It encodes CASSQSSNTEAFF.

V and J are TRBV18 and TRBJ1-2; D perhaps matches TRBD1 (6 bases). V was cut by 4 bases and J by 6 bases, with 12 bases left in between. The germline CDR1 and CDR2 sequences are KGHSH and LQKENI. The CDR3 sequence is 13 residues long. The CDR3 region has the DNA TGTGCCAGCTCACTCTATGGGGGCCATGGCTACACCTTC. Translating it yields CASSLYGGHGYTF. The entire variable domain, with the rest obtained from reference TRBV18 and TRBJ1-2, is as follows: NAGVMQNPRHLVRRRGQEARLRCSPMKGHSHVYWYRQLPEEGLKFMVYLQKENIIDESGMPKERFSAEFPKEGPSILRIQQVVRGDSAAYFCASSLYGGHGYTFGSGTRLTVV.

The V gene is TRBV6-4, the J gene TRBJ2-3; 10 bases are shared with TRBD1. Germline V gives CDR1 MRHNA, CDR2 SNTAGT. The J segment lost 1 base and the V segment lost 5 bases, leaving 3 bases of the junction unmatched. This CDR3 contains 15 residues. CDR3: CASSTGTGGTDTQYF. The CDR3 nucleotides are TGTGCCAGCAGTACCGGGACAGGGGGCACAGATACGCAGTATTTT.

The CDR3 nucleotides read TGTGCCAGCAGGCAAACAGGCGTAGCTAATGAAAAACTGTTTTTT. Translating gives CASRQTGVANEKLFF. The chain combines TRBV2 with TRBJ1-4; perhaps TRBD1 as D (5 bases). CDR3 length: 15 amino acids. Germline V gives CDR1 SNHLY, CDR2 FYNNEI. Trimming shortened V by 6 bases and J by 3 bases, and 14 bases separated the two germline ends.

The chain joins TRBV7-2 to TRBJ2-2; D unresolved. V was shortened by 11 bases and J by 6 bases, with 10 bases between the two germline ends. Germline assignment: CDR1 SGHTA and CDR2 FQGNSA. The CDR3 extends over 11 amino acids. The CDR3 sequence is CALLAPGELFF. The CDR3 bases are TGTGCCCTCCTCGCCCCCGGGGAGCTGTTTTTT.

This clone was recorded only once. The chain links TRBV9 to TRBJ1-1, with D perhaps TRBD1 (6 bases). In germline, CDR1 is SGDLS, CDR2 YYNGEE. Trimming took off 7 bases at V and 0 bases at J, with 10 bases between the two ends. This CDR3 is 13 amino acids long. The CDR3 reads CASGQSMNTEAFF. The CDR3 DNA reads as TGTGCCAGCGGACAGAGTATGAACACTGAAGCTTTCTTT.

The rearrangement joins TRBV19 to TRBJ2-5; no definite D call. The CDR3 sequence is 11 residues long. Per germline, CDR1 LNHDA and CDR2 SQIVND (reference sequence). Trimming cost V 6 bases and J 5 bases, with 7 bases left between them. CDR3 loop: CASRVGETQYF. The CDR3, as DNA: TGTGCCAGTAGAGTGGGGGAGACCCAGTACTTC.

As concerns this clone: The sample carries other DNA sequences with the same CDR3. V usage is TRBV9 and J usage is TRBJ2-1; D is uncertain. The CDR3 is 15 residues long. V was cut by 0 bases and J by 0 bases, with 7 bases left in between. Germline loops: CDR1 SGDLS, CDR2 YYNGEE. The CDR3 region is CASSVGVSSYNEQFF. Here the CDR3 DNA reads TGTGCCAGCAGCGTAGGGGTTAGCTCCTACAATGAGCAGTTCTTC.

The rearrangement uses TRBV29-1 and TRBJ2-3, with 7 bases aligning to TRBD2. Trimming cost V 8 bases and J 10 bases; bases outside gene matches: 6. The CDR3 runs 10 residues. Germline CDR1 SQVTM, CDR2 ANQGSEA. The CDR3 sequence is CSTWDYSQYF. CDR3 nucleotide sequence: TGCAGCACGTGGGACTATTCGCAGTATTTT.

CDR3 loop: CASKGEYTGELFF. CDR3 coding DNA: TGCGCCAGCAAGGGGGAGTACACCGGGGAGCTGTTTTTT. This rearrangement joins TRBV10-2 to TRBJ2-2; tentatively, D is TRBD1 (6 bases). Germline V gene sequence: CDR1 WSHSY, CDR2 SAAADI. Between the trimmed V and J ends, which lost 7 bases and 3 bases, there was a span of 9 bases. The CDR3 contains 13 residues.

With respect to this clone: Other nucleotide sequences in the sample specify the same CDR3. The rearrangement links TRBV6-5 to TRBJ2-4; TRBD2 aligns across 7 bases. Per germline, CDR1 MNHEY and CDR2 SVGAGI. The CDR3 length is 16 residues. Trimming cost V 0 bases and J 0 bases; bases outside gene matches: 2. CDR3: CASSYSSGVAKNIQYF. DNA for the CDR3: TGTGCCAGCAGTTACTCGAGCGGGGTAGCCAAAAACATTCAGTACTTC.

This clone was counted a few times. V usage is TRBV2 and J usage is TRBJ2-2, with TRBD1 matching 9 bases. Germline-derived CDR1 and CDR2 are SNHLY and FYNNEI. CDR3 length: 15 amino acids. Trimming removed 7 bases from V and 5 bases from J; junction bases left unmatched: 8. DNA of the CDR3: TGTGCCAGCACCCCGGGACAGGGACGGACCGGGGAGCTGTTTTTT. This gives the protein CASTPGQGRTGELFF.